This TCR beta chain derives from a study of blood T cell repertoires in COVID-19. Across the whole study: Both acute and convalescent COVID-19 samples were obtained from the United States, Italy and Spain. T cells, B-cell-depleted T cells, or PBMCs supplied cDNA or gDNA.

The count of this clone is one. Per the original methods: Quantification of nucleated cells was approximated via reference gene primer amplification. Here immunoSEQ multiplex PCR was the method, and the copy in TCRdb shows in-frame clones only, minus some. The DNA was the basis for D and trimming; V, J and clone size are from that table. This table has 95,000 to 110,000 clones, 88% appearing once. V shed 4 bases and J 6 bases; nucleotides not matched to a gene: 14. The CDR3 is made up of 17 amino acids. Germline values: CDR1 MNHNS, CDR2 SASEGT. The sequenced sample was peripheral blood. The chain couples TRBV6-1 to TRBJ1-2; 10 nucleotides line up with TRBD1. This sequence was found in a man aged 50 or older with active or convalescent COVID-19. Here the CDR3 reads CASSAGGGGQGYHGYTF. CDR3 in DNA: TGTGCCAGCAGTGCCGGAGGGGGGGGACAGGGGTACCATGGCTACACCTTC.